The 6 T cell receptor beta chains below all came from one sample that was sequenced in a study of blood T cell repertoires in COVID-19. Produced via immunoSEQ multiplex PCR; TCRdb's table is partial and in-frame only. The table has about 180,000 clones, roughly 87% seen once. Sequenced: peripheral blood. The receptors here all came from a woman in her sixties or seventies with COVID-19, enrolled during active disease.

The chain carries TRBV3-1 (or the pseudogene TRBV3-2) and TRBJ1-1, with D unclear. The germline V gene encodes CDR1 LGHDT and CDR2 YNNKEL (reference sequence). The germline V and J ends were trimmed by 4 bases and 5 bases, with 14 bases remaining between them. The CDR3 runs to 14 residues. CDR3 protein: CASSPYGSDTEAFF. The CDR3, as DNA: TGTGCCAGCAGCCCGTACGGGTCGGATACTGAAGCTTTCTTT.

This chain links TRBV4-3 with TRBJ2-3; weak D call: TRBD2 (6 bases). Germline lookup yields CDR1 LGHNA and CDR2 YSLEER. This CDR3 has 15 residues. The V end was cut by 4 bases, the J end by 1 base, with 12 bases between. The CDR3 DNA is TGCGCCAGCAGCCCGGTGGGGGGTGGCACAGATACGCAGTATTTT. Residues: CASSPVGGGTDTQYF.

V and J are TRBV4-3 and TRBJ2-2; D not resolved. Germline V gene data show CDR1 as LGHNA and CDR2 as YSLEER. The CDR3 contains 14 residues. V was trimmed by 3 bases and J by 3 bases, leaving 8 bases between them. In DNA form, the CDR3 reads TGCGCCAGCAGCCAGCGTGAGCACACCGGGGAGCTGTTTTTT. Its protein is CASSQREHTGELFF.

The V gene is TRBV30, the J gene TRBJ2-1; 7 bases are a match to TRBD2. Germline lookup yields CDR1 GTSNPN and CDR2 SVGIG (reference sequence). Trimming cost V 3 bases and J 1 base; bases outside gene matches: 3. The CDR3 has 14 amino acids. CDR3 sequence reads: CAWRASGSYNEQFF. In DNA form, the CDR3 reads TGTGCCTGGAGAGCTAGCGGTTCCTACAATGAGCAGTTCTTC.

This clone was counted at least ten times. The genes are TRBV28 and TRBJ1-2; D may be TRBD1 (5 bases). The CDR3 totals 14 residues. CDR1 is MDHEN and CDR2 is SYDVKM in the germline V gene. Trimming removed 7 bases at V and 3 bases at J, with 15 bases between. The CDR3 DNA reads as TGTGCCAGCAAAGGGGTTTCTAGGGACTATGGCTACACCTTC. As protein: CASKGVSRDYGYTF.

The V call is TRBV14, the J call TRBJ2-5, with 7 bases matching TRBD1. In germline, CDR1 is SGHDN, CDR2 FVKESK. J lost 5 bases, V lost 3 bases, and 12 bases had no gene match. The CDR3 runs to 16 residues. The CDR3 sequence is CASSQYPGQLGETQYF. Here the CDR3 DNA reads TGTGCCAGCAGCCAGTACCCGGGACAGCTAGGGGAGACCCAGTACTTC.